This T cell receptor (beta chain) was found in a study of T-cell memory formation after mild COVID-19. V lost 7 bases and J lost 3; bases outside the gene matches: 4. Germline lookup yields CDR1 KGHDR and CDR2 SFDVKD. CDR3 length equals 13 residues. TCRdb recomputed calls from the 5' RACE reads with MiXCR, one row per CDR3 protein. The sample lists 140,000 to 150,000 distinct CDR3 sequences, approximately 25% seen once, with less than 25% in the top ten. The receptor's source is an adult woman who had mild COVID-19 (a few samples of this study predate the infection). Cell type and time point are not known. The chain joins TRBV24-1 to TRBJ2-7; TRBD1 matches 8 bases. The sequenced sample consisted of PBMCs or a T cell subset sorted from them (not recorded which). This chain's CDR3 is CATSEGTGYEQYF. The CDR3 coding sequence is TGTGCCACCAGCGAAGGGACAGGCTACGAGCAGTACTTC.